This is a list of T cell receptor beta chains from one sample in a study of Ad26.COV2.S vaccination and SARS-CoV-2 variants. Some clones are missing from TCRdb's copy, which holds only in-frame ones; the method was immunoSEQ multiplex PCR. The table lists approximately 480,000 clones, approximately 90% of them singletons. This material consisted of peripheral blood, taken in a trial of Ad26.COV2.S vaccine versus placebo. These TCRs come from a person between 18 and 65 years old who received the Ad26.COV2.S COVID-19 vaccine or a placebo. CDR3s include the opening cysteine and the closing phenylalanine or tryptophan. The D gene is left open where the match is weak. Rows give clone size only sometimes, using once, few, many, or a class for an expanded clone.

d_call	clone_size	j_call	v_call	cdr3_aa	cdr3_nt
NA	few	TRBJ1-1	TRBV19	CASSLSWSGTEAFF	TGTGCCAGTAGTCTGTCGTGGTCGGGCACTGAAGCTTTCTTT
TRBD2	NA	TRBJ2-3	TRBV5-4	CASSESVGPGLAGGGGTQYF	TGTGCCAGCAGCGAATCTGTGGGCCCGGGACTAGCGGGAGGAGGAGGTACGCAGTATTTT
NA	NA	TRBJ1-1	TRBV28	CASSYTRDLGAFF	TGTGCCAGCAGTTACACCAGGGATTTGGGAGCTTTCTTT
TRBD2	NA	TRBJ2-2	TRBV27	CASSLGLAGPHGELFF	TGTGCCAGCAGTTTAGGGCTAGCGGGACCACACGGGGAGCTGTTTTTT
TRBD1	NA	TRBJ1-1	TRBV6-5	CASSYSWTGETEAFF	TGTGCCAGCAGTTACTCTTGGACAGGGGAAACTGAAGCTTTCTTT
TRBD2	NA	TRBJ2-3	TRBV4-2	CASSFIRLAGSDTQYF	TGTGCCAGCAGCTTCATTCGACTAGCGGGATCGGATACGCAGTATTTT
TRBD1	NA	TRBJ1-2	TRBV28	CASSFVAGQGSDNYGYTF	TGTGCCAGCAGTTTCGTGGCGGGACAGGGTTCGGATAACTATGGCTACACCTTC
NA	NA	TRBJ1-2	TRBV29-1	CSVEGLPGDGYTF	TGCAGCGTTGAAGGGCTCCCAGGGGATGGCTACACCTTC
TRBD2	NA	TRBJ2-1	TRBV10-3	CAITNYPPGLAGGGGFYNEQFF	TGTGCCATCACCAACTACCCTCCGGGACTAGCGGGAGGAGGGGGATTTTACAATGAGCAGTTCTTC
NA	NA	TRBJ1-3	TRBV28	CASSPPGGAWGNTIYF	TGTGCCAGCAGTCCACCCGGGGGGGCGTGGGGAAACACCATATATTTT
NA	NA	TRBJ2-3	TRBV29-1	CSTQAVSTDTQYF	TGCAGCACCCAAGCGGTGTCCACAGATACGCAGTATTTT